The next 21 T cell receptor beta chains were all read from a single sample in a study of cytomegalovirus exposure and HLA in healthy donors. Amplification used 60 Vbeta primers and 13 Jbeta primers. Produced via immunoSEQ multiplex PCR; TCRdb's table is partial and in-frame only. This sample has 140,000 to 150,000 clones; 78% occur once, and the top ten carry 2% to 2.5%. The sample was PBMCs. These TCRs come from a young woman in good health and CMV-seropositive.

The chain combines TRBV7-8 with TRBJ2-7; D gene unclear. The V gene's germline CDR1 is SGHVS and CDR2 FQNEAQ. The CDR3 sequence is 13 residues long. The V gene lost 5 bases and the J gene lost 4 bases, with 12 bases spanning the gap. The CDR3 DNA is TGTGCCAGCAGCCCGCGTGGTCAATACGAGCAGTACTTC. This encodes CASSPRGQYEQYF. Variable domain in full (rest from reference TRBV7-8 and TRBJ2-7): GAGVSQSPRYKVAKRGQDVALRCDPISGHVSLFWYQQALGQGPEFLTYFQNEAQLDKSGLPSDRFFAERPEGSVSTLKIQRTQQEDSAVYLCASSPRGQYEQYFGPGTRLTVT.

This chain joins TRBV30 and TRBJ1-2; D call uncertain. The CDR3 covers 14 residues. Germline values: CDR1 GTSNPN, CDR2 SVGIG (reference sequence). The V gene lost 0 bases and the J gene lost 2 bases, with 10 bases spanning the gap. CDR3 loop: CAWSVPVSNYGYTF. In DNA form, the CDR3 reads TGTGCCTGGAGTGTACCAGTCTCCAACTATGGCTACACCTTC.

This clone was recorded a few times. This chain connects TRBV27 to TRBJ2-1; possibly TRBD2 for D (6 bases). Germline V gene sequence: CDR1 MNHEY, CDR2 SMNVEV (reference sequence). Between the trimmed V and J ends, which lost 10 bases and 4 bases, there was a span of 17 bases. The CDR3 covers 14 residues. The CDR3 sequence is CATVREAGYNEQFF. The CDR3 DNA reads TGTGCCACCGTAAGGGAGGCGGGGTACAATGAGCAGTTCTTC.

This clone was counted a few times. This chain links TRBV10-1 with TRBJ2-7; possibly TRBD2 for D (6 bases). V shed 0 bases and J shed 2 bases, with 14 bases lying between them. Per the germline V gene, CDR1 is WNHNN and CDR2 is SYGVQD (reference sequence). This CDR3 contains 16 residues. The CDR3 DNA reads as TGCGCCAGCAGTGAGTCGTTCGGGGAGGTGACCTACGAGCAGTACTTC. Protein sequence: CASSESFGEVTYEQYF.

On this clone: This CDR3 is also generated by other DNA sequences in the sample. The J gene is TRBJ1-6, the V gene TRBV5-1; D is possibly TRBD1 (5 bases). The CDR3 loop spans 14 amino acids. V was clipped by 4 bases and J by 7 bases, with 12 bases between them. Germline V gene lookup returns CDR1 SGHRS and CDR2 YFSETQ. This CDR3 reads CASSLGQGNSPLHF. The CDR3 nucleotides read TGCGCCAGCAGCCTAGGGCAGGGCAATTCACCCCTCCACTTT.

Only a few counts were recorded for this clone. The chain links TRBV5-4 to TRBJ2-2; D remains unclear. The germline V gene has CDR1 SGHNT and CDR2 YYREEE (reference sequence). The CDR3 has 12 amino acids. Trimming removed 4 bases from V and 5 bases from J, with 6 bases in between. CDR3 in DNA: TGTGCCAGCAGCCCGACTACCGGGGAGCTGTTTTTT. Translating gives CASSPTTGELFF.

This clone has a single count. The V call is TRBV6-5, the J call TRBJ1-5; D ambiguous. The V and J ends lost 5 bases and 4 bases respectively, with 12 bases between them. The length of the CDR3 is 14 residues. Germline CDR1 reads MNHEY; CDR2 reads SVGAGI. CDR3 bases: TGTGCCAGCAGTGAAGGACGCGGGAATCAGCCCCAGCATTTT. Translating gives CASSEGRGNQPQHF.

This clone was seen a few times. This chain connects TRBV4-1 to TRBJ1-6; 7 bases are shared with TRBD1. This CDR3 contains 17 residues. Germline CDR1 reads MGHRA; CDR2 reads YSYEKL. With V trimmed by 0 bases and J by 4 bases, 6 bases remained unmatched. CDR3 coding DNA: TGCGCCAGCAGCCAAGAATTACAGGGGTCATATAATTCACCCCTCCACTTT. Translated, it gives CASSQELQGSYNSPLHF.

The chain joins TRBV12-5 to TRBJ1-2; D ambiguous. V was pared by 2 bases and J by 4 bases, with 11 bases between. The length of the CDR3 is 14 residues. The V gene's germline CDR1 is LGHNT and CDR2 FRNRAP. Here the CDR3 reads CASGLNVGGYGYTF. As DNA, the CDR3 is TGTGCTAGTGGTTTGAACGTTGGAGGCTATGGCTACACCTTC.

The J gene is TRBJ2-3, the V gene TRBV5-5, with 9 bases aligning to TRBD1. This CDR3 has 15 residues. The V segment lost 4 bases and the J segment 1 base; nucleotides outside the gene matches: 4. Looked up from germline, CDR1 is SGHKS and CDR2 is YYEKEE (reference sequence). Here the CDR3 DNA reads TGTGCCAGCAGCCAGACAGGGGGACGCACAGATACGCAGTATTTT. Translating gives CASSQTGGRTDTQYF. Looking up the rest from reference TRBV5-5 and TRBJ2-3 gives the full variable domain: DAGVTQSPTHLIKTRGQQVTLRCSPISGHKSVSWYQQVLGQGPQFIFQYYEKEERGRGNFPDRFSARQFPNYSSELNVNALLLGDSALYLCASSQTGGRTDTQYFGPGTRLTVL.

This chain joins TRBV30 and TRBJ2-2; D is possibly TRBD2 (6 bases). V was trimmed by 2 bases and J by 7 bases, leaving 20 bases between them. Germline CDR1 GTSNPN, CDR2 SVGIG (reference sequence). The CDR3 totals 16 residues. In nucleotides, the CDR3 is TGTGCCTGGAGTTCTATCCCGGGAGCCGAGGGCGGGGAGCTGTTTTTT. It translates to CAWSSIPGAEGGELFF.

The genes are TRBV19 and TRBJ1-6, with D possibly being TRBD1 (6 bases). The V end was cut by 9 bases, the J end by 7 bases, with 13 bases between. The CDR3 is 13 amino acids. Per germline, CDR1 LNHDA and CDR2 SQIVND (reference sequence). The CDR3 protein is CASLLDRNSPLHF. The CDR3 bases are TGTGCCAGCCTTTTGGACAGAAATTCACCCCTCCACTTT.

The chain carries TRBV5-1 and TRBJ2-5; 8 positions agree with TRBD2. CDR1 and CDR2 (germline): SGHRS, YFSETQ. V dropped 0 bases and J dropped 3; count of bases not matched to a gene: 10. The CDR3 length is 17 residues. CDR3 DNA: TGCGCCAGCAGCTTGGCGGTACTAGCGGAGGGTAAAGAGACCCAGTACTTC. Protein: CASSLAVLAEGKETQYF.

The CDR3 DNA reads as TGTGCCAGCAGCTTGTTACTACAGGGTAAAAACATTCAGTACTTC. As protein: CASSLLLQGKNIQYF. This rearrangement joins TRBV5-6 to TRBJ2-4; TRBD1 might be the D (6 bases). The germline V gene encodes CDR1 SGHDT and CDR2 YYEEEE. The CDR3 loop spans 15 amino acids. The ends were cut back, 1 base at V and 4 bases at J, with 12 bases in the middle.

The gene calls are TRBV5-4 and TRBJ1-4; D call uncertain. Germline V gene sequence: CDR1 SGHNT, CDR2 YYREEE (reference sequence). V dropped 4 bases and J dropped 0 bases, with 13 bases sitting between them. The length of the CDR3 is 16 residues. This CDR3 reads CASSHNEGATNEKLFF. The DNA of the CDR3 is TGTGCCAGCAGCCATAATGAGGGAGCAACTAATGAAAAACTGTTTTTT.

V usage is TRBV19 and J usage is TRBJ1-2; 7 bases match TRBD1. This CDR3 has 14 residues. The trim removed 7 bases at V and 7 bases at J, leaving 12 bases unmatched. In germline, CDR1 is LNHDA, CDR2 SQIVND (reference sequence). The chain's CDR3 is CASIDRDFRFGYTF. The CDR3 DNA reads as TGTGCCAGTATCGACAGGGATTTCAGGTTTGGCTACACCTTC.

The chain links TRBV7-6 to TRBJ2-3; 7 nucleotides align to TRBD1. Germline CDR1 SGHVS, CDR2 FNYEAQ. This CDR3 comprises 15 residues. After removal of 5 bases from V and 1 base from J, the junction contained 6 bases not matched to a gene. DNA for the CDR3: TGTGCCAGCAGCCAAAGACAGGGAGGCACAGATACGCAGTATTTT. Translated, it gives CASSQRQGGTDTQYF.

The rearrangement uses TRBV5-6 and TRBJ2-2; 7 positions agree with TRBD1. V lost 2 bases to trimming and J lost 6 bases; unmatched junction nucleotides: 4. Germline CDR1 is SGHDT and CDR2 is YYEEEE. The CDR3 covers 14 residues. The CDR3 is CASSFEDRSGELFF. The CDR3 nucleotides read TGTGCCAGCAGCTTCGAGGACAGGTCCGGGGAGCTGTTTTTT.

This clone showed up just a few times. The J gene is TRBJ2-4, the V gene TRBV2, with TRBD1 matching over 12 bases. The V and J ends lost 0 bases and 1 base, in that order; junction bases with no gene match: 10. CDR1 is SNHLY and CDR2 is FYNNEI in the germline V gene. The CDR3 loop spans 20 amino acids. The CDR3 DNA is TGTGCCAGCAGTGAAGCGCTTCGGGACAGGGGGCTCAGGGCCAAAAACATTCAGTACTTC. Protein: CASSEALRDRGLRAKNIQYF.

The V gene is TRBV5-1, the J gene TRBJ2-7; 8 positions match TRBD2. Trimming removed 1 base from V and 2 bases from J; junction bases left unmatched: 5. Germline lookup yields CDR1 SGHRS and CDR2 YFSETQ. The CDR3 totals 15 residues. The CDR3 DNA follows: TGCGCCAGCAGCTTGCCCCGGGGGGGGGCCTACGAGCAGTACTTC. This encodes CASSLPRGGAYEQYF.

The V call is TRBV7-9, the J call TRBJ2-3, with TRBD2 identical over 9 bases. The CDR3 sequence is 15 residues long. The germline V gene encodes CDR1 SEHNR and CDR2 FQNEAQ (reference sequence). Trimming at V came to 5 bases and at J to 1 base, leaving 4 bases not matched to a gene. In DNA, the CDR3 is TGTGCCAGCAGCCAAGGCGGGGGGGGCACAGATACGCAGTATTTT. Translating it yields CASSQGGGGTDTQYF.